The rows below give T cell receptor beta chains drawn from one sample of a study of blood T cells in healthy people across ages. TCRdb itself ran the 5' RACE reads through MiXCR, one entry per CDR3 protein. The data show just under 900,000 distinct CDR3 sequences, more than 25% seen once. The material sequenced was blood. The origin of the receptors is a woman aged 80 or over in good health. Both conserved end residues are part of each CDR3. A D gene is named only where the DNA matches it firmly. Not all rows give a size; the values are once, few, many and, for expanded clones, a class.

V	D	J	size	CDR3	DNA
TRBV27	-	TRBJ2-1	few	CASSTRGAYSSYNEQFF	TGTGCCAGCAGTACTCGGGGGGCCTACAGCTCCTACAATGAGCAGTTCTTC
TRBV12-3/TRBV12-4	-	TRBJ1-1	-	CASSFRVYTEAFF	TGTGCCAGCAGTTTCAGGGTATACACTGAAGCTTTCTTT
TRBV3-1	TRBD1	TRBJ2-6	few	CTSSQDDRGGGANVLTF	TGTACCAGCAGCCAAGATGACAGGGGCGGTGGGGCCAACGTCCTGACTTTC
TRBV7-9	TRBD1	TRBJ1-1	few	CASSSTGVRTEAFF	TGTGCCAGCAGCTCCACAGGGGTGCGCACTGAAGCTTTCTTT
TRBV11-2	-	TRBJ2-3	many	CASSQMGTTSTDTQYF	TGTGCCAGCAGCCAAATGGGGACCACTAGCACAGATACGCAGTATTTT
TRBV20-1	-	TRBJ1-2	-	CSARDPIGANYGYTF	TGCAGTGCTAGAGATCCAATAGGGGCTAACTATGGCTACACCTTC
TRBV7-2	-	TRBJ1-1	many	CASSLVPDGTEAFF	TGTGCCAGCAGCTTAGTCCCTGACGGCACTGAAGCTTTCTTT
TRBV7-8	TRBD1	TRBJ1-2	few	CASSLDRSDGYTF	TGTGCCAGCAGCCTGGACAGGTCTGATGGCTACACCTTC
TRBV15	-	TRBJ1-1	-	CATSRTQGMNTEAFF	TGTGCCACCAGCAGAACCCAGGGGATGAACACTGAAGCTTTCTTT
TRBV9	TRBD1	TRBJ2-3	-	CASGVVRTGATDTQYF	TGTGCCAGCGGCGTAGTGCGGACAGGGGCCACAGATACGCAGTATTTT
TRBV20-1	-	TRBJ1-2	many	CSASYVGGYGYTF	TGCAGTGCTAGCTATGTAGGGGGCTATGGCTACACCTTC
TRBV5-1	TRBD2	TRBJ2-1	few	CASSLPGLAGKNEQFF	TGCGCCAGCAGCCTGCCGGGACTAGCGGGGAAGAATGAGCAGTTCTTC
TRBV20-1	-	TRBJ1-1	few	CSARGRGNTEAFF	TGCAGTGCTAGGGGCAGGGGGAACACTGAAGCTTTCTTT
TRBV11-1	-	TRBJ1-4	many	CASSLSFGARRWLQSWATNEKLFF	TGTGCCAGCAGCTTAAGCTTTGGGGCGCGGCGATGGCTCCAGTCGTGGGCAACTAATGAAAAACTGTTTTTT
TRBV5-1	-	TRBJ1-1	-	CASSFGNYHAGNTEAFF	TGCGCCAGCAGCTTCGGGAATTACCACGCCGGGAACACTGAAGCTTTCTTT